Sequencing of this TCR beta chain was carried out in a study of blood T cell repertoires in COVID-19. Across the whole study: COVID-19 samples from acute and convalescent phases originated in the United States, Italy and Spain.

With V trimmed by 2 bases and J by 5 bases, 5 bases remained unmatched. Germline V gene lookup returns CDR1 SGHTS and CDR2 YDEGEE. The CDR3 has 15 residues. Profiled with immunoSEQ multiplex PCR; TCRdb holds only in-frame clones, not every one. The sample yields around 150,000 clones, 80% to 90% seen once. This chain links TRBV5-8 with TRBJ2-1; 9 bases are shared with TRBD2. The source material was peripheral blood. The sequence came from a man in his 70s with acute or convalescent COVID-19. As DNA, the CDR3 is TGTGCCAGCAGCTTAGGCGGGAGGGCACACAATGAGCAGTTCTTC. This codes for CASSLGGRAHNEQFF.